These T cell receptor beta chains were read from a single sample in a study of cytomegalovirus exposure and HLA in healthy donors. The table came from immunoSEQ multiplex PCR; TCRdb's copy has only in-frame clones and leaves some out. There are around 400,000 clones in the sample; roughly 88% occur only once, and roughly 0.75% lies in the top ten. Sequencing was carried out using PBMCs. The receptors derive from a young woman in good health and CMV-seronegative. Both conserved end residues are part of each CDR3. Fields, in order: J gene, clone size, D gene, V gene, CDR3 DNA, CDR3 protein. The D gene is left open where the match is weak. Only part of the rows carry a size: once, few, many, or a class if the clone is expanded.

>TRBJ1-6|-|-|TRBV19
TGTGCCAGTAGTTCCAAATCTTTTAACTCTCCGGGTACTTCACCCCTCCACTTT
CASSSKSFNSPGTSPLHF
>TRBJ2-7|-|TRBD1|TRBV4-1
TGCGCCAGCAGCCTAACACAGGGGAGCTCCTACGAGCAGTACTTC
CASSLTQGSSYEQYF
>TRBJ1-2|-|TRBD1|TRBV5-1
TGCGCCAGCAGCTTGGGAACAGGGGGTTATGGCTACACCTTC
CASSLGTGGYGYTF
>TRBJ2-7|-|TRBD1|TRBV29-1
TGCAGCGTCGACAGGGGCGACGAGCAGTACTTC
CSVDRGDEQYF
>TRBJ2-3|once|-|TRBV5-6
TGTGCCAGCAGCCGCATAGGGGGAACAGGGAGCACAGATACGCAGTATTTT
CASSRIGGTGSTDTQYF
>TRBJ2-7|-|-|TRBV5-5
TGTGCCAGCAGCTTGACGGGGATTTTCGTCCCCTCTAGCTCCTACGAGCAGTACTTC
CASSLTGIFVPSSSYEQYF
>TRBJ1-2|-|TRBD1|TRBV29-1
TGCAGCGTTGGGGCGGGACAGGGATTTGAGGGCTACACCTTC
CSVGAGQGFEGYTF
>TRBJ2-7|-|-|TRBV7-2
TGTGCCAGCAGCTTAGCGTACCAGCGGAGTACCTACGAGCAGTACTTC
CASSLAYQRSTYEQYF
>TRBJ2-5|-|TRBD2|TRBV2
TGTGCCAGCAGTCGTTCCGGGACTAGCGGGAAGCCGCAAGAGACCCAGTACTTC
CASSRSGTSGKPQETQYF
>TRBJ2-7|-|TRBD2|TRBV27
TGTGCCAGCAGGGGACTAGCGGGGGACTCCTACGAGCAGTACTTC
CASRGLAGDSYEQYF